This is a list of T cell receptor beta chains from one sample in a study of T cell responses to AZD1222 COVID-19 vaccine. The data were produced by immunoSEQ multiplex PCR, yet TCRdb's version contains in-frame clones alone and is incomplete. This sample has roughly 100,000 clones, with 91% found just once. Specimen: peripheral blood, collected on day 0 of AZD1222 vaccination. These receptors all stem from an adult in good health. Each CDR3 is given with its conserved first and last residue. A D gene is named only where the DNA matches it firmly. Clone size appears in some rows only: once, few, many, or a class for an expanded clone.

TRBV21-1	TRBJ2-7	.	.	CASSKRPDREGIEQYF	TGTGCCAGCAGCAAAAGGCCGGACAGGGAGGGGATCGAGCAGTACTTC
TRBV6-1	TRBJ1-1	once	.	CASSELPARGTEAFF	TGTGCCAGCAGTGAACTCCCCGCCCGGGGCACTGAAGCTTTCTTT
TRBV5-4	TRBJ2-7	.	.	CASSLDRYEQYF	TGTGCCAGCAGCTTGGACAGGTACGAGCAGTACTTC
TRBV28	TRBJ2-7	.	.	CASSLSRREQYF	TGTGCCAGCAGTTTAAGCAGGCGCGAGCAGTACTTC
TRBV6-4	TRBJ2-2	.	.	CASSLGRNGELFF	TGTGCCAGCAGTCTTGGAAGGAACGGGGAGCTGTTTTTT
TRBV7-9	TRBJ1-4	.	.	CASEGTANEKLFF	TGTGCCAGCGAGGGGACTGCGAATGAAAAACTGTTTTTT
TRBV2	TRBJ2-7	.	.	CASSEGGSSSYEQYF	TGTGCCAGCAGTGAAGGGGGGTCGAGCTCCTACGAGCAGTACTTC
TRBV18	TRBJ2-5	.	.	CASSPTVQETQYF	TGTGCCAGCTCACCAACAGTGCAAGAGACCCAGTACTTC
TRBV18	TRBJ1-2	.	TRBD1	CASSPLRLGQGGNGYTF	TGTGCCAGCTCACCACTGCGACTCGGACAGGGAGGGAATGGCTACACCTTC
TRBV3-1/TRBV3-2	TRBJ2-7	.	TRBD1	CASSRGQGGSEQYF	TGTGCCAGCAGCCGAGGACAGGGTGGTTCCGAGCAGTACTTC
TRBV7-9	TRBJ2-2	.	.	CASSPYREKSTGELFF	TGTGCCAGCAGCCCGTACAGGGAAAAATCCACCGGGGAGCTGTTTTTT
TRBV5-1	TRBJ1-3	once	.	CASSQQASSGNTIYF	TGCGCCAGCAGCCAACAAGCGAGCTCTGGAAACACCATATATTTT
TRBV3-1/TRBV3-2	TRBJ1-3	once	.	CASSQGGSGNTIYF	TGTGCCAGCAGCCAAGGAGGTTCTGGAAACACCATATATTTT
TRBV27	TRBJ1-2	.	TRBD1	CASSLTGADGYTF	TGTGCCAGCAGTTTAACAGGGGCTGATGGCTACACCTTC
TRBV6-6	TRBJ2-7	.	.	CASSPRREGEQYF	TGTGCCAGCAGCCCCCGCAGGGAAGGCGAGCAGTACTTC
TRBV4-2	TRBJ1-4	.	.	CASSPLGGTNEKLFF	TGTGCCAGCAGCCCCCTTGGGGGCACTAATGAAAAACTGTTTTTT
TRBV10-3	TRBJ1-2	once	.	CAISEGGATNYGYTF	TGTGCCATCAGTGAGGGCGGAGCTACTAACTATGGCTACACCTTC
TRBV7-2	TRBJ1-3	.	.	CASSLSLGGAAGNTIYF	TGTGCCAGCAGCTTATCCCTCGGGGGCGCGGCTGGAAACACCATATATTTT
TRBV3-1/TRBV3-2	TRBJ2-5	.	TRBD2	CASSPGLAGGAETQYF	TGTGCCAGCAGCCCAGGACTAGCGGGGGGGGCGGAGACCCAGTACTTC
TRBV12-3/TRBV12-4	TRBJ1-2	.	.	CASTFSSYGYTF	TGTGCCAGCACCTTTTCTAGCTATGGCTACACCTTC
TRBV11-2	TRBJ1-1	.	.	CASSHRVGTEAFF	TGTGCCAGCAGCCACAGGGTCGGCACTGAAGCTTTCTTT
TRBV27	TRBJ1-2	.	.	CASSRRGGSYGYTF	TGTGCCAGCAGTCGACGGGGGGGAAGCTATGGCTACACCTTC
TRBV14	TRBJ1-4	many	.	CASSPIGLNEKLFF	TGTGCCAGCAGCCCCATAGGCTTGAATGAAAAACTGTTTTTT
TRBV4-2	TRBJ2-2	.	.	CASSQNWNTGELFF	TGTGCCAGCAGCCAAAACTGGAACACCGGGGAGCTGTTTTTT
TRBV21-1	TRBJ2-7	.	.	CAILRTGDRLEQYF	TGTGCCATCCTCAGGACAGGGGACCGGCTCGAGCAGTACTTC
TRBV27	TRBJ2-3	.	TRBD2	CASSTEPGLAGALSTQYF	TGTGCCAGCAGCACAGAACCGGGACTAGCGGGGGCCCTCAGTACGCAGTATTTT
TRBV30	TRBJ1-1	.	TRBD1	CAWSVGTGDTEAFF	TGTGCCTGGAGTGTAGGAACAGGGGACACTGAAGCTTTCTTT
TRBV2	TRBJ2-3	.	TRBD2	CASSEAVVGAGAVDTQYF	TGTGCCAGCAGTGAAGCTGTTGTTGGGGCGGGAGCGGTTGATACGCAGTATTTT
TRBV19	TRBJ2-1	.	.	CASIGRRTLDNEQFF	TGTGCCAGTATCGGCCGCAGGACACTTGACAATGAGCAGTTCTTC
TRBV6-2/TRBV6-3	TRBJ1-2	.	TRBD1	CASSYSGTGGAYGYTF	TGTGCCAGCAGTTACTCCGGGACAGGGGGCGCCTATGGCTACACCTTC
TRBV19	TRBJ1-2	.	.	CASSFQGQTNYGYTF	TGTGCCAGTAGTTTTCAAGGACAGACTAACTATGGCTACACCTTC
TRBV7-8	TRBJ2-2	once	.	CASSLRVRTGELFF	TGTGCCAGCAGCTTAAGGGTTCGAACCGGGGAGCTGTTTTTT
TRBV6-5	TRBJ1-1	.	.	CASSPWGAATEAFF	TGTGCCAGCAGTCCCTGGGGGGCAGCCACTGAAGCTTTCTTT
TRBV6-4	TRBJ2-1	.	TRBD1	CASSDRAHNEQFF	TGTGCCAGCAGCGACAGGGCCCACAATGAGCAGTTCTTC
TRBV5-1	TRBJ2-5	.	TRBD1	CASSLKTGQETQYF	TGCGCCAGCAGCCTGAAGACAGGGCAAGAGACCCAGTACTTC
TRBV11-1	TRBJ2-7	once	.	CASSLAGQAPYEQYF	TGTGCCAGCAGCTTAGCCGGGCAGGCCCCCTACGAGCAGTACTTC
TRBV19	TRBJ2-2	.	TRBD2	CASSMGRGLAGSGTGELFF	TGTGCCAGTAGTATGGGCCGGGGACTAGCGGGGTCGGGCACCGGGGAGCTGTTTTTT
TRBV13	TRBJ1-6	.	.	CASSTKREINSPLHF	TGTGCCAGCAGCACAAAAAGGGAAATTAATTCACCCCTCCACTTT
TRBV18	TRBJ1-2	.	.	CASSPPTRDSYGYTF	TGTGCCAGCTCACCCCCTACCAGGGATTCCTATGGCTACACCTTC
TRBV30	TRBJ1-2	.	.	CAWSSTGTASYGYTF	TGTGCCTGGAGCTCCACCGGGACGGCGAGTTATGGCTACACCTTC
TRBV3-1/TRBV3-2	TRBJ2-1	.	TRBD2	CASSLLAGVNEQFF	TGTGCCAGCAGCCTTCTAGCGGGAGTGAATGAGCAGTTCTTC
TRBV7-9	TRBJ2-7	.	TRBD1	CASSWGQQSYEQYF	TGTGCCAGCAGCTGGGGACAGCAGTCCTACGAGCAGTACTTC
TRBV11-1	TRBJ2-1	.	TRBD2	CASSLSLAGSQFF	TGTGCCAGCAGCTTATCCCTAGCGGGAAGTCAGTTCTTC
TRBV19	TRBJ2-1	.	TRBD2	CASISTGGAYNEQFF	TGTGCCAGTATCTCGACGGGAGGGGCCTACAATGAGCAGTTCTTC
TRBV7-9	TRBJ1-1	.	.	CASSLFSEEAFF	TGTGCCAGCAGCTTATTCAGTGAGGAAGCTTTCTTT
TRBV5-1	TRBJ2-5	once	TRBD2	CASSFTSGRQETQYF	TGCGCCAGCAGCTTCACTAGCGGGAGACAAGAGACCCAGTACTTC
TRBV7-6	TRBJ2-1	.	TRBD2	CASSLIASGRGRGEQFF	TGTGCCAGCAGCTTAATCGCTAGCGGGAGGGGAAGGGGTGAGCAGTTCTTC
TRBV7-2	TRBJ1-1	.	.	CASRAQKTGNTEAFF	TGTGCCAGCAGGGCTCAAAAAACAGGGAACACTGAAGCTTTCTTT
TRBV27	TRBJ1-1	.	.	CASSIGPRVNTEAFF	TGTGCCAGCAGTATCGGGCCTCGGGTTAACACTGAAGCTTTCTTT
TRBV30	TRBJ2-1	few	TRBD1	CAWSRGQGRYNEQFF	TGTGCCTGGAGTCGCGGACAGGGGAGGTACAATGAGCAGTTCTTC
TRBV29-1	TRBJ2-5	.	TRBD2	CSVASGSYQETQYF	TGCAGCGTTGCTAGCGGGTCGTACCAAGAGACCCAGTACTTC
TRBV6-1	TRBJ2-7	.	.	CASSDVEQYF	TGTGCCAGCAGTGATGTCGAGCAGTACTTC
TRBV15	TRBJ1-5	.	.	CATSWGWDQPQHF	TGTGCCACCAGTTGGGGGTGGGATCAGCCCCAGCATTTT
TRBV7-2	TRBJ2-2	once	TRBD2	CASSLASGSSGELFF	TGTGCCAGCAGCTTAGCTAGCGGGAGCTCCGGGGAGCTGTTTTTT
TRBV19	TRBJ2-1	.	.	CASSIEGDGDEQFF	TGTGCCAGTAGTATTGAGGGAGACGGCGATGAGCAGTTCTTC
TRBV7-9	TRBJ2-7	.	TRBD1	CASSLGIDRGTPYEQYF	TGTGCCAGCAGCTTAGGAATTGACAGGGGAACCCCCTACGAGCAGTACTTC